The present entry profiles one T cell receptor beta chain with its context. This record comes from a study of T-cell memory formation after mild COVID-19. The authors produced TCR alpha and TCR beta cDNA libraries with sample barcodes and UMIs by 5'RACE using constant-segment primers. MiXCR, applied by TCRdb to the 5' RACE reads, yields one record per CDR3 protein. The sample shows under 650,000 distinct CDR3 sequences, about a sixth of them seen only once. This receptor was taken from an adult woman who had mild COVID-19 (a few samples of this study predate the infection). Cell type and time point are not known. Sequencing was done on a sample of PBMCs or a T cell subset sorted from them (not recorded which).

The CDR3 DNA follows: TGCGCCAGCAGATCACAGGGAAAAGGCGACCCTGAAGCTTTCTTT. This gives the protein CASRSQGKGDPEAFF. The chain recombines TRBV5-1 with TRBJ1-1, with a tentative D call TRBD1 (6 bases). This CDR3 has 15 residues. V lost 5 bases and J 6 bases, leaving 20 bases between the germline ends. Germline V CDR1 and CDR2: SGHRS, YFSETQ.